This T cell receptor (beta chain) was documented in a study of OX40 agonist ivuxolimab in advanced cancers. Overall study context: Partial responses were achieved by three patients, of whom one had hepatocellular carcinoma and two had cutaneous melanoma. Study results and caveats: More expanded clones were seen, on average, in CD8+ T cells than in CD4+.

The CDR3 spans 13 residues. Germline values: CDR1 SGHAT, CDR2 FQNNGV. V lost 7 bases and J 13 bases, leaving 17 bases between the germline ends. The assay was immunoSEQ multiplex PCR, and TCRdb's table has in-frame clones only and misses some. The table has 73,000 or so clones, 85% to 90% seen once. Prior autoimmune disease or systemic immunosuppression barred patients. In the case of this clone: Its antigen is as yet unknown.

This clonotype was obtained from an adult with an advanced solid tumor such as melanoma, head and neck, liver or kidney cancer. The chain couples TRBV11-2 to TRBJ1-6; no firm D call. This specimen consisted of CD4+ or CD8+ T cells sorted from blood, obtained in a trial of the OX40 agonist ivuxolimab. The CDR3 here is CASTPQHPGPLHF. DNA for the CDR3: TGTGCCAGCACACCACAACACCCCGGGCCCCTCCACTTT.